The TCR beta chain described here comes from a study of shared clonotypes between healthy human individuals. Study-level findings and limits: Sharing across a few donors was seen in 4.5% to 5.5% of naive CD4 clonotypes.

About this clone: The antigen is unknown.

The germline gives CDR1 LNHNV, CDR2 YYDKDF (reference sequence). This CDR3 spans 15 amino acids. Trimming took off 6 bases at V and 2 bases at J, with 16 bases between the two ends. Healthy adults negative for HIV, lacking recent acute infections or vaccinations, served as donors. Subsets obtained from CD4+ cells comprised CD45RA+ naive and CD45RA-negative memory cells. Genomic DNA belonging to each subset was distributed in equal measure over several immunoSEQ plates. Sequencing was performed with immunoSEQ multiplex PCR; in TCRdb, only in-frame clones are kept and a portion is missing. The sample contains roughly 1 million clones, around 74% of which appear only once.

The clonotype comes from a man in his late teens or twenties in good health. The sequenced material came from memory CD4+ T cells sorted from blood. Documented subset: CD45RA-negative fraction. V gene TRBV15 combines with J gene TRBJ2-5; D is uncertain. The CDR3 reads CATSKGQALQETQYF. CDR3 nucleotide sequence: TGTGCCACCAGTAAAGGGCAGGCCTTACAAGAGACCCAGTACTTC. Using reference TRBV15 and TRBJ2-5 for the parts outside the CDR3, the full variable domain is DAMVIQNPRYQVTQFGKPVTLSCSQTLNHNVMYWYQQKSSQAPKLLFHYYDKDFNNEADTPDNFQSRRPNTSFCFLDIRSPGLGDTAMYLCATSKGQALQETQYFGPGTRLLVL.